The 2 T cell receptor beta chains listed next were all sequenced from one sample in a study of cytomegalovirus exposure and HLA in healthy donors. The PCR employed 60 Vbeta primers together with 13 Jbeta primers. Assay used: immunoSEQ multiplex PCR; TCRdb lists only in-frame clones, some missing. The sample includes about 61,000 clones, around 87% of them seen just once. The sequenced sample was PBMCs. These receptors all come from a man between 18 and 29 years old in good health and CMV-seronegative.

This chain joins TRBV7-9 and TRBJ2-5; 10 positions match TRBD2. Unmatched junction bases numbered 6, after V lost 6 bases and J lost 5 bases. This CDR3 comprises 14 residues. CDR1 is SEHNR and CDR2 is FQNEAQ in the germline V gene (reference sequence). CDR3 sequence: CASSSLAGVETQYF. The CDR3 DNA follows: TGTGCCAGCAGTTCCCTAGCGGGGGTTGAGACCCAGTACTTC.

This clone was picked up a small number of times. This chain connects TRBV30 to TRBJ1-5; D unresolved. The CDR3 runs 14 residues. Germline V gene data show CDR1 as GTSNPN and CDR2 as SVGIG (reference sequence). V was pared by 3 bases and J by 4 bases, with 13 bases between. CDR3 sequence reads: CAWRYRGGNQPQHF. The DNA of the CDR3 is TGTGCCTGGAGGTACCGGGGAGGAAATCAGCCCCAGCATTTT.